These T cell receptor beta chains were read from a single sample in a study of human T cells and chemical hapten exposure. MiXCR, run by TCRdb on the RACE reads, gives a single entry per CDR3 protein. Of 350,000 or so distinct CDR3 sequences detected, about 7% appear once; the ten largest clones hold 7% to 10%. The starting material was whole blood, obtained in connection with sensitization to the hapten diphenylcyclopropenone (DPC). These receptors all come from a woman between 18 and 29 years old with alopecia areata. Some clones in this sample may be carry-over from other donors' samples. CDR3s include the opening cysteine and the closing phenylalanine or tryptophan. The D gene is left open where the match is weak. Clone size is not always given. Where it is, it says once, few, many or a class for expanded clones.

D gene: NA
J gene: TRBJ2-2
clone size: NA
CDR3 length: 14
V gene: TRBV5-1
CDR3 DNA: TGCGCCAGCGGATTCGGGAGAAACACCGGGGAGCTGTTTTTT
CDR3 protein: CASGFGRNTGELFF

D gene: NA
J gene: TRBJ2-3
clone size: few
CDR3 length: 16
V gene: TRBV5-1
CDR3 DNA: TGCGCCAGCAGCTTGGATGGGCGGGGAGGCACAGATACGCAGTATTTT
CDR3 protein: CASSLDGRGGTDTQYF

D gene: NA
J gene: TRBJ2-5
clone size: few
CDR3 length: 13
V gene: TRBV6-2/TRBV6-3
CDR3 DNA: TGTGCCAGCAGAATGACTGGGAAAGAGACCCAGTACTTC
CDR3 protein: CASRMTGKETQYF

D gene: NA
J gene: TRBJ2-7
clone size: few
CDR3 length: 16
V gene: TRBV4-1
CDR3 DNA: TGCGCCAGCAGCCAAGATAGTCAGGGTCCAACCTACGAGCAGTACTTC
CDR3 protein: CASSQDSQGPTYEQYF

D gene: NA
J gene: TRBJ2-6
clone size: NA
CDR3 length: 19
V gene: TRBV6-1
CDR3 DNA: TGTGCCAGCAGGCTCACCACAGGGACTCGAGCCCCCGGGGCCAACGTCCTGACTTTC
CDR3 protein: CASRLTTGTRAPGANVLTF

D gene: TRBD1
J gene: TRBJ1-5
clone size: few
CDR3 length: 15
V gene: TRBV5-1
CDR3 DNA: TGCGCCAGCAGCTTGGAGGACAGGGAGAGCCAGCCCCAGCATTTT
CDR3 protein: CASSLEDRESQPQHF

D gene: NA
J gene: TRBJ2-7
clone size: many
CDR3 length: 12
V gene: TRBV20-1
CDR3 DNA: TGCAGTGCTGCCGGGACCTCCTACGAGCAGTACTTC
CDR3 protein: CSAAGTSYEQYF

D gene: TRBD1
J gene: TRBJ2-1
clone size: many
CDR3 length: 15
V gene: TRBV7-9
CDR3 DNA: TGTGCCAGCAGCTTAGGGCAGGGGGTGTTCAATGAGCAGTTCTTC
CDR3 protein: CASSLGQGVFNEQFF

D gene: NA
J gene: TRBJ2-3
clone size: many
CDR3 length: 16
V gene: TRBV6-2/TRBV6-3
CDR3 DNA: TGTGCCAGCAGTTACCTCCGGGACCGCGGTAGGGGTACGCAGTATTTT
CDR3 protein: CASSYLRDRGRGTQYF

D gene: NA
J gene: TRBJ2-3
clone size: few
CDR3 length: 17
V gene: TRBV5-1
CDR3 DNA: TGCGCCAGCAGCCCGCCGACCACAGGGACTAGCACAGATACGCAGTATTTT
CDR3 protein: CASSPPTTGTSTDTQYF